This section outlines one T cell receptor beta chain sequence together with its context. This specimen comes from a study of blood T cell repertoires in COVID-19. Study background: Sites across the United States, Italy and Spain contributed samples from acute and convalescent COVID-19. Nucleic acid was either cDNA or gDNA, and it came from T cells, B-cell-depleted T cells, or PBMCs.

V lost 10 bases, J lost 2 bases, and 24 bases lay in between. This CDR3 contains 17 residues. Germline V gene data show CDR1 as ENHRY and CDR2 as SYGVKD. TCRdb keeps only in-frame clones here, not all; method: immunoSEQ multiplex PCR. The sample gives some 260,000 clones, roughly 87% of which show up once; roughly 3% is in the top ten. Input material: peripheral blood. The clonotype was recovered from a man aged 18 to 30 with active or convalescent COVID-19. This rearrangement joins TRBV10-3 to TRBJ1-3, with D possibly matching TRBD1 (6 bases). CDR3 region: CATKGGVRQRAGNTIYF. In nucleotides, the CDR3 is TGTGCCACCAAAGGGGGTGTTCGACAGAGGGCTGGAAACACCATATATTTT.